This TCR beta chain was captured in a study of cytomegalovirus exposure and HLA in healthy donors. Study-level points and caveats: Later analysis identified a missense DCLRE1C variant that was linked to TCR beta V- and J-gene trimming. As a later analysis revealed, most CMV-associated TCR beta chains appeared HLA-restricted.

Remarks on this clone: Its antigen is undetermined.

Each donor was healthy, and each was a bone marrow donor. The PCR contained 60 Vbeta and 13 Jbeta primers. Sequencing used immunoSEQ multiplex PCR; TCRdb keeps in-frame clones, though not all of them. The sample yields roughly 180,000 clones, less than 85% seen once. The CDR3 covers 14 residues. Trimming left V 7 bases short and J 2 bases short, with 15 bases between. Germline CDR1 MNHEY, CDR2 SMNVEV (reference sequence). This receptor was obtained from a girl between 5 and 17 years old in good health and CMV-seropositive. V and J are TRBV27 and TRBJ2-7; no reliable D call. Sequencing was done on a sample of PBMCs. The CDR3, as DNA: TGTGCCAGCATACCCGCCCGAGGCGCCTACGAGCAGTACTTC. Amino acid sequence: CASIPARGAYEQYF.